Shown below are 20 T cell receptor beta chains from a single sample sequenced in a study of immune cell composition in non-small cell lung cancer. Only in-frame clones appear in the TCRdb table, and some are missing; sequencing was by immunoSEQ multiplex PCR. The repertoire has over 3,500 clones, around 62% of them found once; the top ten carry about 7.8%. The sample was lung tumor tissue. These receptors were taken from a human donor with non-small cell lung cancer.

The chain links TRBV9 to TRBJ1-5, with 7 nucleotides matching TRBD1. This CDR3 is 16 amino acids long. Germline V lookup: CDR1 SGDLS, CDR2 YYNGEE. Germline trimming cut 3 bases from V and 1 base from J; bases unmatched to any gene: 7. The CDR3 region is CASSEGAGGSNQPQHF. CDR3 in DNA: TGTGCCAGCAGCGAGGGGGCAGGCGGAAGCAATCAGCCCCAGCATTTT.

V gene TRBV9 combines with J gene TRBJ2-5; 10 positions agree with TRBD2. CDR3 length: 15 residues. V dropped 3 bases and J dropped 4; count of bases not matched to a gene: 6. CDR1 is SGDLS and CDR2 is YYNGEE in the germline V gene. The CDR3 here is CASSGSGGPRETQYF. In DNA form, the CDR3 reads TGTGCCAGCAGCGGTAGCGGGGGGCCAAGAGAGACCCAGTACTTC.

The chain recombines TRBV7-9 with TRBJ2-7, with D possibly matching TRBD2 (7 bases). The CDR3 runs to 16 residues. The germline CDR1 and CDR2 sequences are SEHNR and FQNEAQ (reference sequence). V was cut by 1 base and J by 4 bases, with 17 bases left in between. CDR3 amino acids: CASSLEWQGTIYEQYF. The DNA of the CDR3 is TGTGCCAGCAGCTTAGAGTGGCAGGGGACTATTTACGAGCAGTACTTC.

The chain has TRBV5-8 and TRBJ2-1, with 9 bases lining up with TRBD2. V lost 4 bases, J lost 1 base, and 3 bases stayed unmatched. This CDR3 has 15 residues. From germline, CDR1 is SGHTS and CDR2 YDEGEE. The CDR3 nucleotides are TGTGCCAGCAGCATCGGACTAGCGTCCTACAATGAGCAGTTCTTC. Translation gives CASSIGLASYNEQFF. Full variable domain (missing parts from reference TRBV5-8 and TRBJ2-1): EAGVTQSPTHLIKTRGQQATLRCSPISGHTSVYWYQQALGLGLQFLLWYDEGEERNRGNFPPRFSGRQFPNYSSELNVNALELEDSALYLCASSIGLASYNEQFFGPGTRLTVL.

In its sample, this clone was seen a few times. Here the CDR3 reads CASSLNRDRAGYTF. The DNA for the CDR3 is TGTGCCAGCAGCCTCAACCGGGACAGGGCTGGCTACACCTTC. The chain is built from TRBV11-2 and TRBJ1-2; TRBD1 agrees at 9 bases. The CDR3 totals 14 residues. Trimming took 5 bases from V and 7 from J; bases not matched to a gene: 8. The V gene's germline CDR1 is SGHAT and CDR2 FQNNGV. Full variable domain (outside the CDR3, taken from reference TRBV11-2 and TRBJ1-2): EAGVAQSPRYKIIEKRQSVAFWCNPISGHATLYWYQQILGQGPKLLIQFQNNGVVDDSQLPKDRFSAERLKGVDSTLKIQPAKLEDSAVYLCASSLNRDRAGYTFGSGTRLTVV.

This clone is a singleton in its sample. V gene TRBV5-1 combines with J gene TRBJ2-2; 8 nucleotides match TRBD1. Germline CDR1 SGHRS, CDR2 YFSETQ. CDR3 size: 17 residues. V trimming: 0 bases; J trimming: 5 bases; junction bases outside the gene matches: 9. DNA for the CDR3: TGCGCCAGCAGCTTGGCGACAGGGGCCACCTTTACCGGGGAGCTGTTTTTT. This sequence encodes CASSLATGATFTGELFF.

V and J are TRBV5-1 and TRBJ2-3; D is perhaps TRBD1 (5 bases). Between the trimmed V and J ends, which lost 0 bases and 4 bases, there was a span of 18 bases. CDR1 is SGHRS, CDR2 YFSETQ, per germline. This CDR3 has 17 residues. The CDR3 loop reads CASSLAGIRSSADTQYF. The CDR3 nucleotides read TGCGCCAGCAGCTTGGCAGGGATACGATCATCAGCAGATACGCAGTATTTT.

This clone is medium-sized within its sample. The V gene is TRBV19, the J gene TRBJ2-7, with 7 positions matching TRBD1. Germline loops: CDR1 LNHDA, CDR2 SQIVND (reference sequence). The V and J ends lost 6 bases and 2 bases, in that order; junction bases with no gene match: 7. The CDR3 is 14 amino acids. CDR3 sequence (DNA): TGTGCCAGTAGCCCGACAGGGCCGGCCTACGAGCAGTACTTC. Protein: CASSPTGPAYEQYF.

Remarks on this clone: The limits of the CDR3 on the DNA are not certain, so only TCRdb's listed CDR3 is given. The CDR3 spells CASSTSTAYQFF. This chain links TRBV2 with TRBJ2-1; the table's D call TRBD1 went unverified against the DNA. 12 amino acids form the CDR3, both terminal residues included. Germline V gene sequence: CDR1 SNHLY, CDR2 FYNNEI.

The gene calls are TRBV5-5 and TRBJ2-7; 8 bases fit TRBD1. Germline CDR1 reads SGHKS; CDR2 reads YYEKEE (reference sequence). CDR3 length: 17 residues. V shed 4 bases and J 0 bases; nucleotides not matched to a gene: 12. CDR3 nucleotide sequence: TGTGCCAGCAGCCCCGGGACAGGTCTTACTTCCTCCTACGAGCAGTACTTC. Translating it yields CASSPGTGLTSSYEQYF.

This chain connects TRBV20-1 to TRBJ1-1, with D uncertain. Germline V lookup: CDR1 DFQATT, CDR2 SNEGSKA (reference sequence). The CDR3 runs 10 residues. V lost 5 bases to trimming and J lost 10 bases, with 11 bases between them. CDR3: CSASGLSAFF. Written as DNA, the CDR3 is TGCAGTGCTTCCGGACTCTCAGCTTTCTTT.

A single count supports this clone. This chain joins TRBV4-3 and TRBJ1-1; D is undetermined. Germline V gene lookup returns CDR1 LGHNA and CDR2 YSLEER. The V and J ends lost 0 bases and 1 base respectively, with 12 bases between them. This CDR3 is built from 16 residues. CDR3 in amino acids: CASSQDTGLENTEAFF. The DNA of the CDR3 is TGCGCCAGCAGCCAAGATACTGGGCTTGAGAACACTGAAGCTTTCTTT.

The chain links TRBV7-6 to TRBJ1-1, with D possibly being TRBD1 (6 bases). The CDR3 covers 15 residues. Trimming pared 0 bases from V and 1 base from J, leaving 9 bases between. Germline CDR1 is SGHVS and CDR2 is FNYEAQ. CDR3 sequence reads: CASSLASGANTEAFF. CDR3 bases: TGTGCCAGCAGCTTAGCGTCAGGGGCGAACACTGAAGCTTTCTTT.

The chain links TRBV5-1 to TRBJ1-1; TRBD1 might be the D (5 bases). The V gene's germline CDR1 is SGHRS and CDR2 YFSETQ. V shed 2 bases and J shed 2 bases, with 13 bases lying between them. The CDR3 extends over 15 amino acids. The CDR3 DNA reads TGCGCCAGCAGCTTAACAGGATCTATTAACACTGAAGCTTTCTTT. Its translation: CASSLTGSINTEAFF.

The rearrangement joins TRBV18 to TRBJ2-6; D gene uncertain. CDR3 size: 14 residues. V was shortened by 5 bases and J by 2 bases, with 7 bases between the two germline ends. Per germline, CDR1 KGHSH and CDR2 LQKENI. DNA for the CDR3: TGTGCCAGCTCAGAACACGCTGGGGCCAACGTCCTGACTTTC. It yields the protein CASSEHAGANVLTF. The whole variable domain, remainder taken from reference TRBV18 and TRBJ2-6, is NAGVMQNPRHLVRRRGQEARLRCSPMKGHSHVYWYRQLPEEGLKFMVYLQKENIIDESGMPKERFSAEFPKEGPSILRIQQVVRGDSAAYFCASSEHAGANVLTFGAGSRLTVL.

The chain couples TRBV7-8 to TRBJ2-3; perhaps TRBD1 as D (6 bases). The germline V gene encodes CDR1 SGHVS and CDR2 FQNEAQ. This CDR3 has 13 residues. V was trimmed by 1 base and J by 6 bases, leaving 8 bases between them. The DNA for the CDR3 is TGTGCCAGCAGCTTAGATAGGGGGGATACGCAGTATTTT. This encodes CASSLDRGDTQYF. Full variable domain (rest looked up from reference TRBV7-8 and TRBJ2-3): GAGVSQSPRYKVAKRGQDVALRCDPISGHVSLFWYQQALGQGPEFLTYFQNEAQLDKSGLPSDRFFAERPEGSVSTLKIQRTQQEDSAVYLCASSLDRGDTQYFGPGTRLTVL.

The table lists this clone with a count of one. CDR3 loop: CASSPLTYGPQHF. The CDR3 nucleotides are TGTGCCAGCAGTCCCCTTACCTATGGGCCCCAGCATTTT. The V and J genes are TRBV6-1 and TRBJ1-5; D call uncertain. Deletions cut 5 bases from V and 9 bases from J, with 14 bases between. In germline, CDR1 is MNHNS, CDR2 SASEGT. This CDR3 contains 13 residues.

The rearrangement uses TRBV19 and TRBJ1-6, with 10 bases aligning to TRBD1. Germline CDR1 is LNHDA and CDR2 is SQIVND (reference sequence). The CDR3 is 15 amino acids. V shed 3 bases and J 10 bases; nucleotides not matched to a gene: 6. The CDR3 sequence: CASSIGGTGESPLHF. CDR3 nucleotide sequence: TGTGCCAGTAGTATTGGTGGGACAGGGGAATCACCCCTCCACTTT.

CDR3 bases: TGTGCCAGCAGCTTTGACAGGGGAGGGGAAAAACTGTTTTTT. It encodes CASSFDRGGEKLFF. The rearrangement links TRBV5-4 to TRBJ1-4; 8 bases are shared with TRBD1. CDR3 length equals 14 residues. Germline assignment: CDR1 SGHNT and CDR2 YYREEE (reference sequence). V lost 2 bases to trimming and J lost 8 bases; unmatched junction nucleotides: 5.

This clone has only a few counts. The chain combines TRBV6-1 with TRBJ1-2; 9 bases fit TRBD1. Germline loops: CDR1 MNHNS, CDR2 SASEGT. This CDR3 contains 14 residues. Trimming took 3 bases from V and 8 from J; bases not matched to a gene: 7. The CDR3 is CASSDQQGASGYTF. The CDR3 nucleotides read TGTGCCAGCAGTGATCAACAGGGGGCAAGCGGCTACACCTTC.